This TCR beta chain was recorded in a study of shared clonotypes between healthy human individuals. For the study at large: Per donor, three plates held CD4 naive cells, three held CD4 memory, two held CD8 naive and one held CD8 memory.

Assay: immunoSEQ multiplex PCR; the TCRdb copy retains only in-frame clones and omits some. This sample has millions of clones, with about 95% found just once. V shed 6 bases and J 4 bases; nucleotides not matched to a gene: 14. Germline-derived CDR1 and CDR2 are MDHEN and SYDVKM. CDR3 size: 16 residues. Whole-study results and caveats: The four-donor shared clonotypes exceeded non-shared clonotypes in generation probability, with non-shared ones scoring lower.

In the case of this clone: What it binds is not known.

Naive CD8 cells lacked CD45RO, underwent positive selection for CCR7 and left out terminally differentiated effector memory CD45RA+ cells. The V and J genes are TRBV28 and TRBJ2-5; 7 nucleotides agree with TRBD2. This receptor was obtained from a man younger than 35 in good health. The specimen sequenced was naive CD8+ T cells sorted from blood. The CDR3 spells CASSPTLAPGGETQYF. DNA of the CDR3: TGTGCCAGCAGCCCCACCTTAGCACCGGGGGGAGAGACCCAGTACTTC. The entire variable domain, with the rest obtained from reference TRBV28 and TRBJ2-5, is as follows: DVKVTQSSRYLVKRTGEKVFLECVQDMDHENMFWYRQDPGLGLRLIYFSYDVKMKEKGDIPEGYSVSREKKERFSLILESASTNQTSMYLCASSPTLAPGGETQYFGPGTRLLVL.